Listed below are T cell receptor beta chains from one sample, sequenced in a study of blood T cells in healthy people across ages. TCRdb redid the calling of the 5' RACE reads with MiXCR, one entry per CDR3 protein. The sample holds 1.8 million or so distinct CDR3 sequences, 35% to 50% seen once. The sequencing input was blood. These receptors were obtained from a human donor in good health. The CDR3 runs from the conserved cysteine through the conserved F or W. Each record gives: V gene, J gene, CDR3 protein.

V: TRBV29-1
J: TRBJ1-2
CDR3: CSDSGTGLFGYTF

V: TRBV20-1
J: TRBJ2-1
CDR3: CSARGDRALQNEQFF

V: TRBV27
J: TRBJ1-4
CDR3: CASSFGRVHEKLFF

V: TRBV4-3
J: TRBJ1-2
CDR3: CASSHITGGGYTF

V: TRBV12-3/TRBV12-4
J: TRBJ1-1
CDR3: CASSLVLSEAFF

V: TRBV10-3
J: NA
CDR3: CASNWREGVYEQYF

V: TRBV12-3/TRBV12-4
J: TRBJ2-7
CDR3: CASSSQTGGEQYF

V: TRBV27
J: TRBJ2-7
CDR3: CASSLRTGKYGQYF

V: TRBV11-3
J: TRBJ1-2
CDR3: CASSSELYGYTF

V: TRBV2
J: TRBJ2-1
CDR3: CASPKGGTARSSYNEQFF

V: TRBV6-5
J: TRBJ2-3
CDR3: CASSRLDRGGDTQYF

V: TRBV12-5
J: NA
CDR3: CASGLVDREGVYEQYF

V: TRBV10-3
J: TRBJ2-3
CDR3: CAISARTSGSTDTQYF